This T cell receptor beta chain was obtained from a study of T cell changes during pregnancy in multiple sclerosis. Data came from immunoSEQ multiplex PCR; TCRdb stores just in-frame clones and leaves some out. The table records 55,000 to 65,000 clones, around 93% of them present only once. The sequences come from CD4+ T cells from peripheral blood mononuclear cells, collected before pregnancy. The TCR was taken from a female donor with multiple sclerosis, enrolled in a pregnancy study.

Written as DNA, the CDR3 is TGTGCCAGCAGTTACAGACAGGGGTATCGGAATGAGCAGTTCTTC. Protein product: CASSYRQGYRNEQFF. The chain carries TRBV6-5 and TRBJ2-1, with 8 bases aligning to TRBD1. J lost 7 bases, V lost 2 bases, and 7 bases had no gene match. Germline V gene data show CDR1 as MNHEY and CDR2 as SVGAGI. This CDR3 has 15 amino acids.